The clone carrying this T cell receptor beta chain was counted between two and nine times. Antigen specificity is unknown. Unique molecular identifiers were incorporated during preparation of the TCRbeta library. TCRdb processed the PCR reads anew with MiXCR; each CDR3 protein has one entry. The sample lists about 610,000 distinct CDR3 sequences, more than 20% occurring once. V lost 4 bases to trimming and J lost 6 bases; unmatched junction nucleotides: 6. The CDR3 contains 16 residues. Germline V gives CDR1 SGHRS, CDR2 YFSETQ. The source of the sample is a study of T-cell reconstitution after alpha-beta-depleted transplantation in children. Notes on the study in general: From newly produced T cells came most of the T-cell counts and diversity one year after transplant.

The TCR sequence derives from a boy under three years old with Wiskott-Aldrich syndrome, due to receive a stem cell transplant. V gene TRBV5-1 combines with J gene TRBJ2-2, with 13 bases fitting TRBD2. The sample consisted of PBMCs, taken before TCRalphabeta/CD19-depleted stem cell transplant. CDR3 nucleotide sequence: TGCGCCAGCAGCCCCTCCGGGACTAGCGGGGCCGGGGAGCTGTTTTTT. This sequence encodes CASSPSGTSGAGELFF.